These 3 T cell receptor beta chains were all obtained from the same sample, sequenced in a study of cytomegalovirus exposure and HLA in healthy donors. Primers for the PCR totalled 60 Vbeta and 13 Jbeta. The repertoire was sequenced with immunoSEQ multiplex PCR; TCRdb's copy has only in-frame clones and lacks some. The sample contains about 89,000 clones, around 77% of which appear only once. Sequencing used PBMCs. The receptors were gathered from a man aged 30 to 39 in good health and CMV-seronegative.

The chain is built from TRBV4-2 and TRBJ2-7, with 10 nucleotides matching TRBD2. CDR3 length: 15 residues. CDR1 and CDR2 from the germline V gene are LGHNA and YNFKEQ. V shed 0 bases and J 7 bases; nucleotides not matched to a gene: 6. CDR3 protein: CASSQDPSGRIEQYF. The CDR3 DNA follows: TGTGCCAGCAGCCAAGATCCTAGCGGGAGAATAGAGCAGTACTTC.

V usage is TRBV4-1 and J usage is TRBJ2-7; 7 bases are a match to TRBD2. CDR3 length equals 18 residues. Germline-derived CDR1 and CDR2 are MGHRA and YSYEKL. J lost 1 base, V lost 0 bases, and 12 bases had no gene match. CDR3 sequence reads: CASSQDSGLWEGSYEQYF. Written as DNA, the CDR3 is TGCGCCAGCAGCCAAGATTCCGGTTTATGGGAGGGGTCCTACGAGCAGTACTTC.

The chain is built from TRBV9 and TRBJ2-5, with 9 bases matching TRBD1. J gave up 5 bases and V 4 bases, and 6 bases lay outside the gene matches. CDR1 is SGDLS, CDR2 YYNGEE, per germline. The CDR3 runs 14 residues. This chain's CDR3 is CASSFRQGGETQYF. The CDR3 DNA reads TGTGCCAGCAGCTTCAGACAGGGGGGGGAGACCCAGTACTTC.